These T cell receptor beta chains were read from a single sample in a study of OX40 agonist ivuxolimab in advanced cancers. The assay was immunoSEQ multiplex PCR, and TCRdb's table has in-frame clones only and misses some. The sample consists of 45,000 to 50,000 clones, approximately 91% of them appearing once. Source: CD4+ or CD8+ T cells sorted from blood, taken in a trial of the OX40 agonist ivuxolimab. These receptor sequences come from an adult with an advanced solid tumor such as melanoma, head and neck, liver or kidney cancer. The CDR3 runs from the conserved cysteine through the conserved F or W. Fields, in order: V gene, J gene, D gene, clone size, CDR3 DNA, CDR3 protein. The D gene is left open where the match is weak. Clone size is not always given. Where it is, it says once, few, many or a class for expanded clones.

TRBV29-1	TRBJ2-5	-	-	TGCAGCGTTGAAGAGGGGGGGGCAGAGACCCAGTACTTC	CSVEEGGAETQYF
TRBV9	TRBJ2-7	TRBD1	-	TGTGCCAGCAGCACGACAGGGTCCGAGCAGTACTTC	CASSTTGSEQYF
TRBV5-6	TRBJ2-3	-	few	TGTGCCAGCAGCTTGGTTATGGTTACAACAAATACGCAGTATTTT	CASSLVMVTTNTQYF
TRBV7-2	TRBJ2-7	-	-	TGTGCCAGCAGCGGCAGCTCCTACGAGCAGTACTTC	CASSGSSYEQYF
TRBV6-5	TRBJ1-1	-	-	TGTGCCAGCAGGTTGACAGGGAACACTGAAGCTTTCTTT	CASRLTGNTEAFF
TRBV30	TRBJ2-5	-	-	TGTGCCTGGAGTGATGGGTCAGGGGAGACCCAGTACTTC	CAWSDGSGETQYF
TRBV7-2	TRBJ2-1	TRBD2	-	TGTGCCAGCAGCGCCTTTAGCGGGAGCCTTCTAAATGAGCAGTTCTTC	CASSAFSGSLLNEQFF
TRBV28	TRBJ1-1	-	-	TGTGCCAGCAGTTTGGCAGGGAGGATGAACACTGAAGCTTTCTTT	CASSLAGRMNTEAFF
TRBV4-1	TRBJ2-7	-	few	TGCGCCAGCAGCCAAGATCCCCTGTCCTACGAGCAGTACTTC	CASSQDPLSYEQYF
TRBV6-1	TRBJ2-7	-	-	TGTGCCAGCAGTGCGGGAAGCTCCTACGAGCAGTACTTC	CASSAGSSYEQYF
TRBV28	TRBJ2-2	-	-	TGTGCCAGCAGTTTTGACACCGGGGAGCTGTTTTTT	CASSFDTGELFF
TRBV7-9	TRBJ2-3	-	-	TGTGCCAGCAGTTCCGGACTGGGCTTTTCGGGCACAGATACGCAGTATTTT	CASSSGLGFSGTDTQYF
TRBV30	TRBJ2-5	TRBD2	-	TGTGCCTGGAGTGGGGAGGGGCAAGAGACCCAGTACTTC	CAWSGEGQETQYF
TRBV2	TRBJ2-1	-	-	TGTGCCAGCAGTGAACGGTCAGTCGATGAGCAGTTCTTC	CASSERSVDEQFF
TRBV27	TRBJ2-1	-	-	TGTGCCAGCGGTTACAATGAGCAGTTCTTC	CASGYNEQFF
TRBV7-6	TRBJ2-7	-	-	TGTGCCAGCAGCCAAGGGCAGGGGTCCGAGCAGTACTTC	CASSQGQGSEQYF
TRBV28	TRBJ2-3	-	few	TGTGCCAGTCTGGGTTTGGGGCGGGGGCAGCTCACAGATACGCAGTATTTT	CASLGLGRGQLTDTQYF
TRBV6-5	TRBJ2-7	-	-	TGTGCCAGCAGTATCGGGGGCTCCTACGAGCAGTACTTC	CASSIGGSYEQYF
TRBV7-9	TRBJ2-7	TRBD2	-	TGTGCCAGCAGCCCTACCCTAGCGGGAGCCCACGAGCAGTACTTC	CASSPTLAGAHEQYF
TRBV19	TRBJ1-5	TRBD1	-	TGTGCCAGTACTCCGGGACAGGGGTCCCAGCCCCAGCATTTT	CASTPGQGSQPQHF
TRBV28	TRBJ2-7	TRBD1	once	TGTGCCAGCAACTCCGGGACAGGGTTCCACGAGCAGTACTTC	CASNSGTGFHEQYF
TRBV5-6	TRBJ2-7	TRBD2	once	TGTGCCAGCAGCCCGTGGACTAGCGGGAGTCCTGTGCAGTACTTC	CASSPWTSGSPVQYF
TRBV28	TRBJ1-2	-	-	TGTGCCGGCGCGAGTACAGGGCCACCTAACTATGGCTACACCTTC	CAGASTGPPNYGYTF
TRBV28	TRBJ1-1	-	-	TGTGCCAGCAGTCCGCCAGACAGTTACACTGAAGCTTTCTTT	CASSPPDSYTEAFF
TRBV6-1	TRBJ2-1	-	-	TGTGCCAGCAGTCGACTGGGGAATGAGCAGTTCTTC	CASSRLGNEQFF
TRBV6-5	TRBJ2-5	-	-	TGTGCCAGCAGTTACTCCAGTCAGTACGCAGGGGAGACCCAGTACTTC	CASSYSSQYAGETQYF
TRBV6-5	TRBJ2-7	TRBD2	-	TGTGCCAGCAGTTACCGGGGGGACTCCTACGAGCAGTACTTC	CASSYRGDSYEQYF
TRBV27	TRBJ2-4	-	-	TGTGCCAGCAGTGCACTAAACATTCAGTACTTC	CASSALNIQYF
TRBV19	TRBJ2-2	-	-	TGTGCCAGTAGTATAATCCAAGCCGACTCTAACACCGGGGAGCTGTTTTTT	CASSIIQADSNTGELFF
TRBV4-1	TRBJ2-1	TRBD2	-	TGCGCCAGCAGCCACGCGCCAGCGACTAGCGGGGGGGCCTATGAGCAGTTCTTC	CASSHAPATSGGAYEQFF
TRBV5-6	TRBJ2-1	-	-	TGTGCCAGCAGTTTACTAGGAGGGGACAATGAGCAGTTCTTC	CASSLLGGDNEQFF
TRBV19	TRBJ1-5	-	-	TGTGCCAGTACGGCCTGGCAATTCAATCAGCCCCAGCATTTT	CASTAWQFNQPQHF
TRBV5-1	TRBJ2-1	-	few	TGCGCCAGCAGCCCCGGGTCTGATGAGCAGTTCTTC	CASSPGSDEQFF
TRBV2	TRBJ1-1	TRBD1	-	TGTGCCAGCAGTCGACAGGGGGAGAATGAAGCTTTCTTT	CASSRQGENEAFF
TRBV5-1	TRBJ2-2	-	-	TGCGCCAGCAGCTTGTTTATAGGGGGAAAAAACACCGGGGAGCTGTTTTTT	CASSLFIGGKNTGELFF
TRBV4-1	TRBJ2-5	TRBD2	once	TGCGCCAGCAGCCAGGGAGGGCTGGATGAGACCCAGTACTTC	CASSQGGLDETQYF
TRBV30	TRBJ2-3	TRBD2	-	TGTGCCTGCCCGGGGGGGGCCTTTAGCGGGACTACTAGCACAGATACGCAGTATTTT	CACPGGAFSGTTSTDTQYF
TRBV6-1	TRBJ2-7	TRBD1	-	TGTGCCAGCAGTGAAGCCCAGGGGGCAGAAAACGAGCAGTACTTC	CASSEAQGAENEQYF
TRBV27	TRBJ2-7	-	-	TGTGCCAGCAGTTTAGCGGGCGCCTACGAGCAGTACTTC	CASSLAGAYEQYF
TRBV29-1	TRBJ2-7	-	once	TGCAGCGTTGGTGCGGGGAACGAGCAGTACTTC	CSVGAGNEQYF
TRBV7-9	TRBJ2-7	-	-	TGTGCCAGCAGCTTAGCGGGGATAAAGTACTTC	CASSLAGIKYF
TRBV6-4	TRBJ2-1	-	-	TGTGCCAGCAGTGATCATCCGTGGGGAGAGCAGTTCTTC	CASSDHPWGEQFF
TRBV19	TRBJ2-2	TRBD1	-	TGTGCCAGTAGTCCCGCCTCGACAGGGCCCGGGGAGCTGTTTTTT	CASSPASTGPGELFF
TRBV4-2	TRBJ2-1	-	-	TGTGCCAGCAGCCCCCTGAATGGGGACAATGAGCAGTTCTTC	CASSPLNGDNEQFF
TRBV7-8	TRBJ2-3	-	-	TGTGCCAGCAGCTTATTCTGGGGGGCATCGGATACGCAGTATTTT	CASSLFWGASDTQYF
TRBV5-1	TRBJ2-7	TRBD2	-	TGCGCCAGCAGCCGGGGGGACTCCTACTACGAGCAGTACTTC	CASSRGDSYYEQYF
TRBV28	TRBJ1-5	-	-	TGTGCCAGCAGTCGCCCCCGGGGAGTACAGCCCCAGCATTTT	CASSRPRGVQPQHF
TRBV4-2	TRBJ2-1	-	-	TGTGCCAGCAGCCAAGGGGGATTTAGCGGCACCTCCTACAATGAGCAGTTCTTC	CASSQGGFSGTSYNEQFF
TRBV27	TRBJ2-7	TRBD2	-	TGTGCCAGCAGTTTAGGGACTAGCGGTTACGAGCAGTACTTC	CASSLGTSGYEQYF
TRBV7-9	TRBJ2-3	-	once	TGTGCCAGCAGCCGGGGTCCGGATACGCAGTATTTT	CASSRGPDTQYF
TRBV28	TRBJ2-3	TRBD2	-	TGTGCCAGCAGTACGGGACTAGCGGGGGGGCGGGCAGATACGCAGTATTTT	CASSTGLAGGRADTQYF
TRBV4-1	TRBJ2-1	-	-	TGCGCCAGCAGCCAGATTGAATGGGTCTCCTACAATGAGCAGTTCTTC	CASSQIEWVSYNEQFF
TRBV19	TRBJ2-6	-	-	TGTGCCAGTAGTATAGATTACTCTGGGGCCAACGTCCTGACTTTC	CASSIDYSGANVLTF
TRBV15	TRBJ2-7	TRBD2	-	TGTGCCACCAGCAGGGGACTACTCTACGAGCAGTACTTC	CATSRGLLYEQYF
TRBV5-4	TRBJ1-1	-	-	TGTGCCAGCAGCCTACCGGGGCTCCGGGACGGGCGAATGAACACTGAAGCTTTCTTT	CASSLPGLRDGRMNTEAFF
TRBV5-6	TRBJ2-7	TRBD2	-	TGTGCCAGCAGCTTGGGACTAGCGGGGGAGCAGTACTTC	CASSLGLAGEQYF
TRBV11-2	TRBJ2-4	-	once	TGTGCCAGCAGACCGACGGATCGGGGCATTCAGTACTTC	CASRPTDRGIQYF
TRBV28	TRBJ2-7	-	-	TGTGCCAGCAGTTTTTTCCCCGGCAGAACCTACGAGCAGTACTTC	CASSFFPGRTYEQYF
TRBV18	TRBJ2-2	TRBD1	-	TGTGCCAGCTCACCAGGAGGACAGGGGGCCCCCGGGGAGCTGTTTTTT	CASSPGGQGAPGELFF
TRBV7-9	TRBJ2-7	-	-	TGTGCCAGCAGCTTCAGGGGTGGCGAGCAGTACTTC	CASSFRGGEQYF